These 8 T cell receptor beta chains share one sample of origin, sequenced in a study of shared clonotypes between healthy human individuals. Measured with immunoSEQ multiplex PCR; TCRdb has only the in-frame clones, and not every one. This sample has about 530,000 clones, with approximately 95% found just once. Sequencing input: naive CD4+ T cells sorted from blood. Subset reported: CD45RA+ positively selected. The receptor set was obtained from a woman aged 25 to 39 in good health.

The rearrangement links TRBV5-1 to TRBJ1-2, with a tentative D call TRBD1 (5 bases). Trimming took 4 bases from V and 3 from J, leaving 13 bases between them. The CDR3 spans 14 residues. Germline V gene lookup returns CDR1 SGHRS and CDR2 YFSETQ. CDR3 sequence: CASSLTDGDYGYTF. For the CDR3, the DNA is TGCGCCAGCAGCCTGACAGACGGTGACTATGGCTACACCTTC.

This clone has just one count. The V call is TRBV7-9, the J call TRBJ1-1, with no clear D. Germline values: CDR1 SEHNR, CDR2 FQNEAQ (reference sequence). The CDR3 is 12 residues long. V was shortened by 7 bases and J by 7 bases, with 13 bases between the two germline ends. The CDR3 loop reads CASNLQWGEAFF. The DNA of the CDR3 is TGTGCCAGCAACCTACAGTGGGGTGAAGCTTTCTTT.

The CDR3 DNA is TGTGCCAGCAGCGCATCCGGGGCTCGGAATGAGCAGTTCTTC. Protein product: CASSASGARNEQFF. V and J are TRBV28 and TRBJ2-1, with D possibly being TRBD1 or TRBD2 (5 bases each). With 6 bases removed from V and 7 bases from J, the gap between germline ends came to 16 bases. This CDR3 is 14 amino acids long. Germline V CDR1 and CDR2: MDHEN, SYDVKM.

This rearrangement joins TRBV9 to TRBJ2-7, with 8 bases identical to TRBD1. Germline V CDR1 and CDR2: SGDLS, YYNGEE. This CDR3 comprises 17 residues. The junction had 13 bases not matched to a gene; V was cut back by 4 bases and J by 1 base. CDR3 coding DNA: TGTGCCAGCAGCCCCTGGCGACAGGGGTTGGGTTCCTACGAGCAGTACTTC. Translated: CASSPWRQGLGSYEQYF.

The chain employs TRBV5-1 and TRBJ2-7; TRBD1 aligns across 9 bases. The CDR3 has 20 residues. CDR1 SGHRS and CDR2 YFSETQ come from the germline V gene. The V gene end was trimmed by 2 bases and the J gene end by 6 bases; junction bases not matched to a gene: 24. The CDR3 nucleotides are TGCGCCAGCAGCTTCAGATCTCCGGGACAGGGATCGGTTGCTAGCTCCGAGCAGTACTTC. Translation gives CASSFRSPGQGSVASSEQYF.

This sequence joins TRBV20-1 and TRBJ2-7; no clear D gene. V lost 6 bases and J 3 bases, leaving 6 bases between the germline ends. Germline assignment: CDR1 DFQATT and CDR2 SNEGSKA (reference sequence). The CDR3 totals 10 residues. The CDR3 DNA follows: TGCAGTGCCGCTCACTACGAGCAGTACTTC. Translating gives CSAAHYEQYF.

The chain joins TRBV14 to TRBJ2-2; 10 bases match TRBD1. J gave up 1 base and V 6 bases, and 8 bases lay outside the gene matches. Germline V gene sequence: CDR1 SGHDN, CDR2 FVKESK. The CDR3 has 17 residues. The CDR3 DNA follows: TGTGCCAGCAGTCGAAGAAGGACAGGGGGGAACACCGGGGAGCTGTTTTTT. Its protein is CASSRRRTGGNTGELFF.

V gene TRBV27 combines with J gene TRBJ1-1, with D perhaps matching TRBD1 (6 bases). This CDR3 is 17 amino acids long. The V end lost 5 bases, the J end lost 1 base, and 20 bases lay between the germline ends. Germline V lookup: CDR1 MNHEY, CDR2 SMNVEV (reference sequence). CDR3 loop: CASSPTPTGTSNTEAFF. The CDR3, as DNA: TGTGCCAGCAGTCCAACCCCAACCGGGACATCGAACACTGAAGCTTTCTTT.